Listed below are T cell receptor beta chains from one sample, sequenced in a study of T cells in Graves' hyperthyroidism and ophthalmopathy. Using its own MiXCR run on the multiplex PCR reads, TCRdb lists one record per CDR3 protein. In the table there are about 320,000 distinct CDR3 sequences, around 16% of which are singletons. Specimen: blood. These receptors were obtained from a man aged 25 to 40 with Graves' hyperthyroidism. Both conserved end residues are part of each CDR3. Not every row has a clone size; where given, it reads once, few, many or a size class.

V gene,J gene,clone size,CDR3 protein
TRBV28,TRBJ2-1,.,CAIGQGFRVYNEQFF
TRBV12-3/TRBV12-4,TRBJ2-1,many,CASSLAADNEQFF
TRBV20-1,TRBJ2-1,few,CSARSTSGRGNEQFF
TRBV6-5,TRBJ2-3,many,CASSYAGRTDTQYF
TRBV27,TRBJ1-1,many,CASSLRFIQGDTEAFF
TRBV10-2,TRBJ1-5,many,CASSAGYSNQPQHF
TRBV18,TRBJ2-1,few,CASSPMGGPKPYNEQFF
TRBV2,TRBJ1-2,.,CASSEKNYYGYTF
TRBV19,TRBJ1-2,few,CASSIDPPPAWGYTF
TRBV7-9,TRBJ2-7,.,CASGAQGGFGEQYF
TRBV7-2,TRBJ1-2,once,CASSPGGFGYTF
TRBV24-1,TRBJ2-3,many,CATSDPGTGEDTQYF
TRBV6-1,TRBJ2-2,.,CASSQIILQGWGTGELFF
TRBV3-1,TRBJ1-2,many,CASSQAAGGGYNGYTF
TRBV20-1,TRBJ2-7,many,CSAGTSAIYEQYF
TRBV5-1,TRBJ1-1,many,CASSSTGFLTEAFF
TRBV6-1,TRBJ2-3,many,CASSLRETADTQYF
TRBV5-1,TRBJ2-1,.,CASSSTGGSGRGSYNEQFF
TRBV24-1,TRBJ1-5,few,CATSARQHNQPQHF
TRBV11-2,TRBJ2-1,.,CASSFGREGRIYNEQFF
TRBV3-1,TRBJ2-1,many,CASSQSSNEQFF
TRBV6-6,TRBJ1-1,many,CASSYSPGLNTEAFF
TRBV30,TRBJ1-1,many,CAYFGENTEAFF
TRBV20-1,TRBJ2-1,.,CSASTSGVQSEQFF
TRBV12-3/TRBV12-4,TRBJ2-2,few,CANHLAGNTGELFF
TRBV2,TRBJ2-2,many,CASSYDRAGELFF
TRBV9,TRBJ1-2,.,CASSVQGAISYGYTF
TRBV7-9,TRBJ1-4,few,CASSLVRGRLTATNEKLFF
TRBV7-2,TRBJ2-1,.,CASSLNEGLNGQFF
TRBV11-1,TRBJ2-1,many,CASSLYGRAYNEQFF
TRBV29-1,TRBJ1-1,.,CSVGTGSGTEAFF
TRBV28,TRBJ2-4,many,CASSGGGAVAKNIQYF
TRBV5-1,TRBJ2-2,many,CASSPISANTGELFF
TRBV11-2,TRBJ2-7,many,CASSLRHSSGMVYEQYF
TRBV24-1,TRBJ1-1,.,CATSETRGGNTEAFF
TRBV27,TRBJ1-2,few,CASRPDREGGYTF
TRBV11-2,TRBJ2-5,many,CASRSGQQETQYF
TRBV20-1,TRBJ1-5,.,CSAEPRQSYNQPQHF
TRBV19,TRBJ2-7,once,CASSIEQGTLAEQYF
TRBV11-2,TRBJ1-2,once,CASSPRTGGRSTF
TRBV20-1,TRBJ2-1,many,CSANRLAGDSMGEQFF
TRBV10-3,TRBJ2-7,.,CAISAERDSRTYEQYF
TRBV9,TRBJ1-2,.,CASSVNPALRHGYTF
TRBV20-1,TRBJ2-3,many,CSAAGGSDTQYF
TRBV20-1,TRBJ2-5,few,CSARLAGGSRGTQYF
TRBV3-1,TRBJ2-1,many,CASVGLTDNEQFF
TRBV20-1,TRBJ1-5,many,CSAFRTGSQPQHF
TRBV20-1,TRBJ2-3,many,CSAKPYLSGAQGTDTQYF
TRBV6-1,TRBJ2-7,.,CASIGPPPGTAYEQYF
TRBV11-1,TRBJ1-1,many,CASSPRAVNTEAFF
TRBV9,TRBJ2-1,.,CASSPFSGIGEQFF
TRBV5-1,TRBJ2-3,many,CASNLASSTDTQYF
TRBV4-1,TRBJ1-3,.,CASSQDTEGGNTIYF
TRBV6-1,TRBJ1-2,.,CASSPLAEGASYYGYTF
TRBV20-1,TRBJ2-1,.,CSATDGNEQFF
TRBV28,TRBJ1-5,.,CASSPKTGAVQPQHF
TRBV18,TRBJ2-1,.,CASSPGSGRAPYNEQFF
TRBV5-1,TRBJ2-5,.,CASSSTAGRETQYF
TRBV24-1,TRBJ2-7,.,CATSDSRGHNEQYF